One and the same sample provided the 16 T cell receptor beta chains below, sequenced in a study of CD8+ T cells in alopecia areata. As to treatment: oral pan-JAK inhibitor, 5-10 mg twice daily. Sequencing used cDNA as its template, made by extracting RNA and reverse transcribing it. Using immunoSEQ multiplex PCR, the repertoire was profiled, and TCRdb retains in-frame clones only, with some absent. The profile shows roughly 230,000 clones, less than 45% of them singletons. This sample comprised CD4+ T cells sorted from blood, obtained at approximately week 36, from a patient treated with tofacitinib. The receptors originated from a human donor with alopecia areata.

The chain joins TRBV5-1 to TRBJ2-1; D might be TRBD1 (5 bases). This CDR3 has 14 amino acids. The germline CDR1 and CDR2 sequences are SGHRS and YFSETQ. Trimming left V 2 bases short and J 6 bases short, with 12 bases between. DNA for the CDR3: TGCGCCAGCAGCTTACGTCCAGACAGCAATGAGCAGTTCTTC. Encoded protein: CASSLRPDSNEQFF. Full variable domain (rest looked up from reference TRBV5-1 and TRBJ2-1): KAGVTQTPRYLIKTRGQQVTLSCSPISGHRSVSWYQQTPGQGLQFLFEYFSETQRNKGNFPGRFSGRQFSNSRSEMNVSTLELGDSALYLCASSLRPDSNEQFFGPGTRLTVL.

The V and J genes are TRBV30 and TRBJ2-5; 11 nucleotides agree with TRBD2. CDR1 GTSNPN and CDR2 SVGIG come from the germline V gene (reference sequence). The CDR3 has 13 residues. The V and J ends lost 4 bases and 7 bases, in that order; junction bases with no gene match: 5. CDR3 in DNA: TGTGCCTGGATCGTAGCGGGAGGGGGGACCCAGTACTTC. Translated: CAWIVAGGGTQYF.

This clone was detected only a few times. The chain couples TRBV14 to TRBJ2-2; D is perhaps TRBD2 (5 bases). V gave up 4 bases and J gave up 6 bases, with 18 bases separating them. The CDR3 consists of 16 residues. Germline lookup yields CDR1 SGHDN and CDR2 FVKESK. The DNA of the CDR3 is TGTGCCAGCAGCCCAAGGAGGCCCCTCGAATCCGGGGAGCTGTTTTTT. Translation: CASSPRRPLESGELFF.

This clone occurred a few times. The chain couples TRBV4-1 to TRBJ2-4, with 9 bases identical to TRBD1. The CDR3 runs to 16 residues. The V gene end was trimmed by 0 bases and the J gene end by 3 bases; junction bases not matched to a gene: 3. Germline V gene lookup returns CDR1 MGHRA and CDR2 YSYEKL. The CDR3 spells CASSQDPTGGKNIQYF. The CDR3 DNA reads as TGCGCCAGCAGCCAAGACCCGACAGGGGGCAAAAACATTCAGTACTTC.

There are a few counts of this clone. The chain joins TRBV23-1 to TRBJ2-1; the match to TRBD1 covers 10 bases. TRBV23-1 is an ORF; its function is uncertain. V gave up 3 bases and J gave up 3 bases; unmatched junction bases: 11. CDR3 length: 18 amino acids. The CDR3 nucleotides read TGCGCCAGCAGTCACCCGGCCCGGACAGGGGGAAACTACAATGAGCAGTTCTTC. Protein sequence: CASSHPARTGGNYNEQFF.

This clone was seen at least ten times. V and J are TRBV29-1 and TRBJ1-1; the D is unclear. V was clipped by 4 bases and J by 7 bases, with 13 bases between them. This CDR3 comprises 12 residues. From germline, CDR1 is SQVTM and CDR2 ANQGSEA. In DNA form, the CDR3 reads TGCAGCGTTGTTATCAGGAGTGTTGAAGCTTTCTTT. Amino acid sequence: CSVVIRSVEAFF.

The CDR3 here is CASSLIGDSYGYTF. The CDR3 nucleotides read TGTGCCAGCAGCTTAATTGGTGACAGCTATGGCTACACCTTC. This chain links TRBV5-4 with TRBJ1-2; the D gene is possibly TRBD1 (5 bases). Germline V gives CDR1 SGHNT, CDR2 YYREEE (reference sequence). The V end lost 2 bases, the J end lost 4 bases, and 12 bases lay between the germline ends. The CDR3 consists of 14 residues.

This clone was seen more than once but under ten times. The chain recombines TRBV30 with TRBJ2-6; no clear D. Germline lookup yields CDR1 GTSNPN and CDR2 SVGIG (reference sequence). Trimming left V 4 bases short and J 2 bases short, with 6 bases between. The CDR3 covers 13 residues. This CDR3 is CAWIVAGANVLTF. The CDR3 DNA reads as TGTGCCTGGATTGTGGCTGGGGCCAACGTCCTGACTTTC.

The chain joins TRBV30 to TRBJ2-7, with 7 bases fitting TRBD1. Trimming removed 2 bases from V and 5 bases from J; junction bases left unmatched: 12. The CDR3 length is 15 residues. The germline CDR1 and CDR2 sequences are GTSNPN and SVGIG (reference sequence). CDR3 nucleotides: TGTGCCTGGAGTCGATTGGACAGGATACGAAACGAGCAGTACTTC. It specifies CAWSRLDRIRNEQYF.

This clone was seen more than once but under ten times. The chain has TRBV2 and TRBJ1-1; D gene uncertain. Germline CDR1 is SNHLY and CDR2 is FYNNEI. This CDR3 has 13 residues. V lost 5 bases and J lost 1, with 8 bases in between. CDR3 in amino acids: CASSIGRNTEAFF. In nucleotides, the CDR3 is TGTGCCAGCAGTATCGGACGGAACACTGAAGCTTTCTTT.

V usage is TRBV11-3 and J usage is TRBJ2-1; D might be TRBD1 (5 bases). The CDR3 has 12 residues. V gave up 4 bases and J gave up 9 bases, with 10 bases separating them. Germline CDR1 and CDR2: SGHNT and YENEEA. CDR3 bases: TGTGCCAGCAGCTCCCCTCAGGGTGAGCAGTTCTTC. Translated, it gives CASSSPQGEQFF.

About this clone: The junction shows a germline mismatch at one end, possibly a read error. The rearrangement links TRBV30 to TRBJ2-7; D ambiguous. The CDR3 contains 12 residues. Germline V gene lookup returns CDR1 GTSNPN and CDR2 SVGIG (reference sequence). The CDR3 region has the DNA TGTGCCTGGAGTTACAGTTACTACGAGCAGTGCTTC. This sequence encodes CAWSYSYYEQCF. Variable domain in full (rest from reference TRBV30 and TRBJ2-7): SQTIHQWPATLVQPVGSPLSLECTVEGTSNPNLYWYRQAAGRGLQLLFYSVGIGQISSEVPQNLSASRPQDRQFILSSKKLLLSDSGFYLCAWSYSYYEQCFGPGTRLTVT.

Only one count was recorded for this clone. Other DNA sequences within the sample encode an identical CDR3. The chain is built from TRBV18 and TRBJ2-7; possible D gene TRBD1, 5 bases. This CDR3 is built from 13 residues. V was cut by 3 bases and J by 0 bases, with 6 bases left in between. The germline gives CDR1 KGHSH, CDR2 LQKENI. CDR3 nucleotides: TGTGCCAGCTCACCTAGGGGCTCCTACGAGCAGTACTTC. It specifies CASSPRGSYEQYF.

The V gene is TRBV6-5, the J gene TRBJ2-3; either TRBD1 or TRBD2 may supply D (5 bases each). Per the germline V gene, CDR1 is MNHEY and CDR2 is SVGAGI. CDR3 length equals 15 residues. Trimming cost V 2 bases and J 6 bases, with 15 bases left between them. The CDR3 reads CASSYSRDRQDTQYF. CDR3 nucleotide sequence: TGTGCCAGCAGTTACAGCCGGGACCGCCAGGATACGCAGTATTTT.

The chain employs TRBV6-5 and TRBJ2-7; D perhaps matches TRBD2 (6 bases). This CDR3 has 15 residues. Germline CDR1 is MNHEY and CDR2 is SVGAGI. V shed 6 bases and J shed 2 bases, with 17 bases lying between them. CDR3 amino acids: CASRVGLASAYEQYF. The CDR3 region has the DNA TGTGCCAGCAGAGTGGGTCTAGCGTCTGCCTACGAGCAGTACTTC.

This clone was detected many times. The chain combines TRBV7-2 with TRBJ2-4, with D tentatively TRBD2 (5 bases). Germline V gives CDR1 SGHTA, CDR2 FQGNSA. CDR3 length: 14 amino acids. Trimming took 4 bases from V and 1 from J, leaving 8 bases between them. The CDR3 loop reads CASSWTPAKNIQYF. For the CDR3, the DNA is TGTGCCAGCAGCTGGACTCCGGCCAAAAACATTCAGTACTTC.